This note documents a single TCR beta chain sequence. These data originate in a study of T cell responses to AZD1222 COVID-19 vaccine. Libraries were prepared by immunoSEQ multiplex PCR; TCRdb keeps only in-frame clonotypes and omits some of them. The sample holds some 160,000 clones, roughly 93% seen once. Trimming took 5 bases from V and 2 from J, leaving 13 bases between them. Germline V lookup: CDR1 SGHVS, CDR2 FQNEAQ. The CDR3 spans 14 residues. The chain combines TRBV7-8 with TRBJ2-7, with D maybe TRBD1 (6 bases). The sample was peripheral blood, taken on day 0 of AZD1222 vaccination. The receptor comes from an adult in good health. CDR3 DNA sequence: TGTGCCAGCAGCACAAGGGACAAAGCCTACGAGCAGTACTTC. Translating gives CASSTRDKAYEQYF. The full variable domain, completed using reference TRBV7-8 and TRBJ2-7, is GAGVSQSPRYKVAKRGQDVALRCDPISGHVSLFWYQQALGQGPEFLTYFQNEAQLDKSGLPSDRFFAERPEGSVSTLKIQRTQQEDSAVYLCASSTRDKAYEQYFGPGTRLTVT.